The 30 T cell receptor beta chains listed next were all sequenced from one sample in a study of Ad26.COV2.S vaccination and SARS-CoV-2 variants. Profiled with immunoSEQ multiplex PCR; TCRdb holds only in-frame clones, not every one. The sample carries almost 400,000 clones, over 75% recorded once. The treatment was: 19 received Ad26.COV2.S at low or high dose, single or two shots; roughly 5 received placebo; per-sample allocation not given. Vaccine and placebo recipients were sampled on day 63 after the first injection. The input for sequencing was peripheral blood, taken in a trial of Ad26.COV2.S vaccine versus placebo. The receptors originated from a person between 18 and 65 years old who received the Ad26.COV2.S COVID-19 vaccine or a placebo.

The chain uses TRBV5-4 and TRBJ2-7; tentatively, D is TRBD1 or TRBD2 (6 bases each). This CDR3 spans 16 amino acids. Germline-derived CDR1 and CDR2 are SGHNT and YYREEE (reference sequence). Trimming left V 1 base short and J 5 bases short, with 19 bases between. CDR3 sequence: CASSLWGAGFIHEQYF. The CDR3 DNA sequence: TGTGCCAGCAGCTTGTGGGGGGCAGGGTTTATTCACGAGCAGTACTTC.

The genes are TRBV4-2 and TRBJ2-3; D gene uncertain. V was cut by 1 base and J by 3 bases, with 8 bases left in between. Per the germline V gene, CDR1 is LGHNA and CDR2 is YNFKEQ. This CDR3 has 14 residues. The CDR3 is CASSQGDMTDTQYF. Written as DNA, the CDR3 is TGTGCCAGCAGCCAAGGAGACATGACAGATACGCAGTATTTT.

V gene TRBV19 combines with J gene TRBJ2-7, with D possibly matching TRBD1 (5 bases). V was trimmed by 6 bases and J by 1 base, leaving 10 bases between them. The CDR3 contains 13 residues. Germline CDR1 is LNHDA and CDR2 is SQIVND (reference sequence). CDR3: CASRDQGSYEQYF. CDR3 bases: TGTGCCAGTAGAGATCAGGGATCCTACGAGCAGTACTTC.

This sequence joins TRBV5-1 and TRBJ2-5, with 8 positions matching TRBD2. The CDR3 extends over 15 amino acids. The J segment lost 2 bases and the V segment lost 2 bases, leaving 5 bases of the junction unmatched. Per the germline V gene, CDR1 is SGHRS and CDR2 is YFSETQ. This CDR3 is CASSFVLAGQETQYF. CDR3 bases: TGCGCCAGCAGCTTCGTGCTAGCGGGTCAAGAGACCCAGTACTTC.

This chain connects TRBV15 to TRBJ2-7; D unresolved. The germline gives CDR1 LNHNV, CDR2 YYDKDF (reference sequence). The V end lost 0 bases, the J end lost 4 bases, and 13 bases lay between the germline ends. The CDR3 runs 15 residues. The CDR3 DNA reads TGTGCCACCAGCAGAGATCTGGCAGCCAAATACGAGCAGTACTTC. It is translated as CATSRDLAAKYEQYF.

V and J are TRBV4-3 and TRBJ2-7, with D possibly being TRBD2 (6 bases). Trimming shortened V by 1 base and J by 6 bases, and 10 bases separated the two germline ends. Germline V CDR1 and CDR2: LGHNA, YSLEER. CDR3 length: 13 amino acids. This CDR3 reads CASSQAEGGEQYF. CDR3 DNA: TGCGCCAGCAGCCAAGCGGAGGGAGGCGAGCAGTACTTC.

V and J are TRBV30 and TRBJ1-2; D ambiguous. Germline-derived CDR1 and CDR2 are GTSNPN and SVGIG (reference sequence). Trimming cost V 1 base and J 2 bases, with 11 bases left between them. The CDR3 has 14 residues. Here the CDR3 reads CAWSDPPINYGYTF. The CDR3, as DNA: TGTGCCTGGAGTGACCCACCGATCAACTATGGCTACACCTTC.

This sequence joins TRBV2 and TRBJ2-7; TRBD2 is a possible D gene (7 bases). Trimming removed 6 bases at V and 4 bases at J, with 19 bases between. Germline V gene lookup returns CDR1 SNHLY and CDR2 FYNNEI. The CDR3 consists of 15 residues. CDR3 DNA: TGTGCCAGCAGAGGGGGAACAGGACTAGGGTACGAGCAGTACTTC. Its translation: CASRGGTGLGYEQYF.

The chain links TRBV19 to TRBJ1-5, with TRBD1 as a possible D gene (5 bases). CDR3 length: 17 amino acids. The V gene's germline CDR1 is LNHDA and CDR2 SQIVND (reference sequence). V lost 0 bases to trimming and J lost 2 bases, with 14 bases between them. CDR3 sequence reads: CASSIEWGVEGNQPQHF. The DNA for the CDR3 is TGTGCCAGTAGTATAGAGTGGGGGGTAGAGGGCAATCAGCCCCAGCATTTT.

The chain couples TRBV28 to TRBJ1-5; 7 bases are a match to TRBD1. This CDR3 is built from 14 residues. J was trimmed by 4 bases and V by 5 bases; bases with no gene match: 5. Looked up from germline, CDR1 is MDHEN and CDR2 is SYDVKM. The CDR3 DNA reads TGTGCCAGCAGTCAACAGGGGCGTAATCAGCCCCAGCATTTT. The encoded protein is CASSQQGRNQPQHF.

In regard to this clone: Other DNA sequences in this specimen translate into the identical CDR3. The chain is built from TRBV30 and TRBJ2-7; 8 bases fit TRBD2. This CDR3 is 11 amino acids long. The germline V gene encodes CDR1 GTSNPN and CDR2 SVGIG (reference sequence). J lost 7 bases, V lost 3 bases, and 2 bases had no gene match. The CDR3, as DNA: TGTGCCTGGAGCCCGGGGGGGGAGCAGTACTTC. Its translation is CAWSPGGEQYF.

CDR3 bases: TGTGCCAGTAGCTCCCGAGGATGGGGAGCTGGGAATGAGCAGTTCTTC. It codes for CASSSRGWGAGNEQFF. This sequence joins TRBV19 and TRBJ2-1; D perhaps matches TRBD2 (5 bases). Trimming pared 6 bases from V and 7 bases from J, leaving 22 bases between. The V gene's germline CDR1 is LNHDA and CDR2 SQIVND (reference sequence). The CDR3 loop spans 16 amino acids.

The chain combines TRBV14 with TRBJ2-1; 11 nucleotides line up with TRBD2. The J segment lost 6 bases and the V segment lost 0 bases, leaving 4 bases of the junction unmatched. Germline V gene sequence: CDR1 SGHDN, CDR2 FVKESK. This CDR3 contains 16 residues. CDR3 loop: CASSQDLAGGFNEQFF. The CDR3 nucleotides read TGTGCCAGCAGCCAAGACCTAGCGGGAGGATTCAATGAGCAGTTCTTC.

V usage is TRBV10-3 and J usage is TRBJ1-5, with 7 bases fitting TRBD1. Per the germline V gene, CDR1 is ENHRY and CDR2 is SYGVKD. The CDR3 sequence is 14 residues long. V lost 10 bases to trimming and J lost 2 bases; unmatched junction nucleotides: 8. DNA for the CDR3: TGTGCCACCTGGACAGGACAGGGCAATCAGCCCCAGCATTTT. It translates to CATWTGQGNQPQHF.

The V gene is TRBV7-9, the J gene TRBJ1-3; weak D call: TRBD1 (5 bases). Germline V lookup: CDR1 SEHNR, CDR2 FQNEAQ (reference sequence). V lost 2 bases, J lost 4 bases, and 9 bases lay in between. CDR3 size: 14 residues. CDR3 region: CASSLSGFGNTIYF. Written as DNA, the CDR3 is TGTGCCAGCAGCTTATCAGGGTTCGGAAACACCATATATTTT.

The V gene is TRBV24-1, the J gene TRBJ2-7; 9 nucleotides line up with TRBD1. The V and J ends lost 3 bases and 13 bases, in that order; junction bases with no gene match: 12. The CDR3 extends over 14 amino acids. Per the germline V gene, CDR1 is KGHDR and CDR2 is SFDVKD. CDR3 nucleotides: TGTGCCACCAGTGATCCCACAGGGGGCGTCTATCAATACTTC. Its translation is CATSDPTGGVYQYF.

The chain recombines TRBV9 with TRBJ1-1, with D possibly being TRBD1 (6 bases). Germline V CDR1 and CDR2: SGDLS, YYNGEE. The length of the CDR3 is 14 residues. Trimming shortened V by 3 bases and J by 0 bases, and 9 bases separated the two germline ends. CDR3 loop: CASSEAGVNTEAFF. The CDR3 DNA follows: TGTGCCAGCAGCGAGGCAGGGGTGAACACTGAAGCTTTCTTT.

The chain has TRBV27 and TRBJ2-7, with a possible D match to TRBD2 (6 bases). Germline V lookup: CDR1 MNHEY, CDR2 SMNVEV (reference sequence). The CDR3 loop spans 15 amino acids. Trimming took 3 bases from V and 0 from J, leaving 12 bases between them. The CDR3 DNA reads TGTGCCAGCAGTTTCTCGGGGGTTAGCTCCTACGAGCAGTACTTC. Its protein product is CASSFSGVSSYEQYF.

CDR3 sequence reads: CSVESRAGGTQETQYF. DNA for the CDR3: TGCAGCGTTGAATCTCGGGCAGGGGGCACCCAAGAGACCCAGTACTTC. The V gene is TRBV29-1, the J gene TRBJ2-5; 8 nucleotides match TRBD1. Germline CDR1 is SQVTM and CDR2 is ANQGSEA. The V and J ends lost 2 bases and 1 base, in that order; junction bases with no gene match: 9. There are 16 residues in the CDR3. The whole variable domain, remainder taken from reference TRBV29-1 and TRBJ2-5, is SAVISQKPSRDICQRGTSLTIQCQVDSQVTMMFWYRQQPGQSLTLIATANQGSEATYESGFVIDKFPISRPNLTFSTLTVSNMSPEDSSIYLCSVESRAGGTQETQYFGPGTRLLVL.

V is TRBV9 and J is TRBJ2-1; 10 nucleotides match TRBD1. The V gene end was trimmed by 0 bases and the J gene end by 5 bases; junction bases not matched to a gene: 8. Germline V gives CDR1 SGDLS, CDR2 YYNGEE. CDR3 length: 17 amino acids. CDR3 in DNA: TGTGCCAGCAGCGTAGACCCCGGGGACAGGGGTCACAATGAGCAGTTCTTC. Encoded protein: CASSVDPGDRGHNEQFF.

The genes are TRBV6-2 or TRBV6-3 and TRBJ2-7, with 10 nucleotides matching TRBD2. The CDR3 has 16 amino acids. V shed 5 bases, J shed 2 bases, and the junction held 9 bases outside the gene matches. In germline, CDR1 is MNHEY, CDR2 SVGEGT. As DNA, the CDR3 is TGTGCCAGCAGTCCATTTAGCGGGAGGTACGCCTACGAGCAGTACTTC. Amino acid sequence: CASSPFSGRYAYEQYF.

J is TRBJ2-1 and V is TRBV4-2; TRBD2 is a possible D gene (6 bases). Trimming removed 2 bases at V and 5 bases at J, with 16 bases between. The CDR3 is 16 residues long. Germline V gives CDR1 LGHNA, CDR2 YNFKEQ. The CDR3 is CASSQRALAIDNEQFF. CDR3 coding DNA: TGTGCCAGCAGCCAACGAGCGCTAGCGATCGACAATGAGCAGTTCTTC.

This rearrangement joins TRBV5-4 to TRBJ2-2; D unclear. Trimming stripped 2 bases from V and 3 bases from J, with 11 bases between. The V gene's germline CDR1 is SGHNT and CDR2 YYREEE (reference sequence). The CDR3 has 15 residues. The CDR3: CASSFAGSDTGELFF. CDR3 coding DNA: TGTGCCAGCAGCTTTGCCGGGTCTGACACCGGGGAGCTGTTTTTT. Full variable domain (outside the CDR3, taken from reference TRBV5-4 and TRBJ2-2): ETGVTQSPTHLIKTRGQQVTLRCSSQSGHNTVSWYQQALGQGPQFIFQYYREEENGRGNFPPRFSGLQFPNYSSELNVNALELDDSALYLCASSFAGSDTGELFFGEGSRLTVL.

The gene calls are TRBV27 and TRBJ1-5; TRBD1 matches 8 bases. With 6 bases clipped from V and 7 bases from J, the junction kept 8 bases outside the gene matches. This CDR3 comprises 14 residues. Germline CDR1 is MNHEY and CDR2 is SMNVEV (reference sequence). Written as DNA, the CDR3 is TGTGCCAGCAGGGACAGGGCGTCACAACAGCCCCAGCATTTT. This codes for CASRDRASQQPQHF.

V is TRBV28 and J is TRBJ1-2, with TRBD1 matching over 9 bases. Trimming at V came to 4 bases and at J to 4 bases, leaving 13 bases not matched to a gene. Germline V gene sequence: CDR1 MDHEN, CDR2 SYDVKM. This CDR3 has 17 residues. The CDR3 sequence is CASSSPGQGIPLYGYTF. The CDR3 DNA follows: TGTGCCAGCAGTTCCCCGGGACAGGGAATCCCTCTCTATGGCTACACCTTC.

The V call is TRBV6-5, the J call TRBJ2-7; D might be TRBD2 (6 bases). V lost 9 bases, J lost 7 bases, and 16 bases lay in between. Germline assignment: CDR1 MNHEY and CDR2 SVGAGI. The CDR3 sequence is 12 residues long. CDR3 sequence: CASWGGNGEQYF. In DNA form, the CDR3 reads TGTGCCAGTTGGGGCGGGAACGGGGAGCAGTACTTC.

The rearrangement uses TRBV20-1 and TRBJ2-3, with TRBD2 matching 14 bases. Germline-derived CDR1 and CDR2 are DFQATT and SNEGSKA (reference sequence). Trimming took 3 bases from V and 5 from J; bases not matched to a gene: 16. This CDR3 has 19 residues. CDR3 in amino acids: CSASAPMTSGRALQDTQYF. The CDR3 DNA follows: TGCAGTGCTAGTGCACCTATGACTAGCGGGAGGGCGCTTCAAGATACGCAGTATTTT.

The chain links TRBV30 to TRBJ2-7, with TRBD1 as a possible D gene (6 bases). The CDR3 runs to 14 residues. Per the germline V gene, CDR1 is GTSNPN and CDR2 is SVGIG (reference sequence). V lost 1 base to trimming and J lost 5 bases, with 15 bases between them. Here the CDR3 reads CAWSATGRGDEQYF. The CDR3 region has the DNA TGTGCCTGGAGTGCTACAGGGAGAGGCGACGAGCAGTACTTC.

The CDR3 sequence: CASSLAGAPTDTQYF. For the CDR3, the DNA is TGTGCCAGCAGCTTGGCAGGGGCCCCCACAGATACGCAGTATTTT. This sequence joins TRBV5-8 and TRBJ2-3; possibly TRBD1 for D (6 bases). Trimming cost V 0 bases and J 2 bases, with 10 bases left between them. The germline V gene has CDR1 SGHTS and CDR2 YDEGEE. The CDR3 runs 15 residues.

The genes are TRBV7-9 and TRBJ1-5; TRBD1 agrees at 11 bases. The length of the CDR3 is 14 residues. V lost 5 bases and J lost 5; bases outside the gene matches: 2. Germline V gene data show CDR1 as SEHNR and CDR2 as FQNEAQ (reference sequence). This CDR3 reads CASSKDRGHQPQHF. The CDR3, as DNA: TGTGCCAGCAGCAAGGACAGGGGGCATCAGCCCCAGCATTTT. The variable domain in full, completed from reference TRBV7-9 and TRBJ1-5, reads DTGVSQNPRHKITKRGQNVTFRCDPISEHNRLYWYRQTLGQGPEFLTYFQNEAQLEKSRLLSDRFSAERPKGSFSTLEIQRTEQGDSAMYLCASSKDRGHQPQHFGDGTRLSIL.